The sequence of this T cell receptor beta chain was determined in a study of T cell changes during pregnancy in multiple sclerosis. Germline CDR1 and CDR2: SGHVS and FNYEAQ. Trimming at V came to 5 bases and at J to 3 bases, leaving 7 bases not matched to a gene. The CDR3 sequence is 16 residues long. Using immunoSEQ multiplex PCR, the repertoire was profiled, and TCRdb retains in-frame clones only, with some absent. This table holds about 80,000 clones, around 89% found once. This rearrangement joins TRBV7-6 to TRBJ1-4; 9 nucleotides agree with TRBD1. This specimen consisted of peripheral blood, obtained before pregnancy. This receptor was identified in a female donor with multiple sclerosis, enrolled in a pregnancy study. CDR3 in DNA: TGTGCCAGCAGCCTACACAGGGGGCCGGCTAATGAAAAACTGTTTTTT. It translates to CASSLHRGPANEKLFF.